This T cell receptor (beta chain) was sequenced for a study of T cells in localized non-small cell lung cancer. Method: immunoSEQ multiplex PCR; TCRdb's copy keeps in-frame clones and lacks some. The sample lists under 95,000 clones, 80% occurring once. V lost 2 bases, J lost 3 bases, and 11 bases lay in between. The CDR3 extends over 14 amino acids. In germline, CDR1 is SGHNT, CDR2 YENEEA. The chain links TRBV11-3 to TRBJ2-7; D not certain. The sequence came from a female donor over 55 with stage I lung adenocarcinoma. The specimen was peripheral blood, collected before any cancer treatment. The CDR3 loop is CASSLRGRDYEQYF. Here the CDR3 DNA reads TGTGCCAGCAGCTTAAGAGGCAGAGACTACGAGCAGTACTTC.